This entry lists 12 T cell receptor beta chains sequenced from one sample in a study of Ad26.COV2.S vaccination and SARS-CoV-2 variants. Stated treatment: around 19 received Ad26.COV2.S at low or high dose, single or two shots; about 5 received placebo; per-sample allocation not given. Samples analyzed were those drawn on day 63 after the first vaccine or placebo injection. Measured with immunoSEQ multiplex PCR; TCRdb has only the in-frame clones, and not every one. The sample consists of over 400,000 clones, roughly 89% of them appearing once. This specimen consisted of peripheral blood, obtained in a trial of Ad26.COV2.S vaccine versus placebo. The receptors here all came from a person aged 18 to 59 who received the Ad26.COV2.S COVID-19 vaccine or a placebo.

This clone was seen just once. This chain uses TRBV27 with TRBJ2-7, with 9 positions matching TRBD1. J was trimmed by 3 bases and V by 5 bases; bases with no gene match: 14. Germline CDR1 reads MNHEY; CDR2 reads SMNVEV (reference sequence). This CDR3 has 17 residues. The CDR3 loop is CASSLLQGAGLGYEQYF. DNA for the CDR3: TGTGCCAGCAGTCTCCTACAGGGGGCCGGACTTGGCTACGAGCAGTACTTC.

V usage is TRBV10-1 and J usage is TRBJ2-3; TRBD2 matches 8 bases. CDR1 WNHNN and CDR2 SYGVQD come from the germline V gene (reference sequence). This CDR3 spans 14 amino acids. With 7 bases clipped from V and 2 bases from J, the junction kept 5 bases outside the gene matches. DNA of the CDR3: TGCGCCAGCACGCCAGCGGGAGTCACAGATACGCAGTATTTT. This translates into CASTPAGVTDTQYF.

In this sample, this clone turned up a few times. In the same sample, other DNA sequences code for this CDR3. CDR3 protein: CASSMARHNSPLHF. In DNA form, the CDR3 reads TGTGCCAGTAGTATGGCCAGACATAATTCACCCCTCCACTTT. The V call is TRBV19, the J call TRBJ1-6; no clear D. Trimming took off 3 bases at V and 5 bases at J, with 8 bases between the two ends. Germline V gives CDR1 LNHDA, CDR2 SQIVND (reference sequence). The CDR3 consists of 14 residues.

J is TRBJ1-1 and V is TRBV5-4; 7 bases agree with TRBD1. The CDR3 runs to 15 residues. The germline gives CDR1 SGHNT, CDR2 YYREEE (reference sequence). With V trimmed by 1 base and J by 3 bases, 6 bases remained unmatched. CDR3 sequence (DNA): TGTGCCAGCAGCTTGTGGGCCAGGGGGGACACTGAAGCTTTCTTT. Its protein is CASSLWARGDTEAFF. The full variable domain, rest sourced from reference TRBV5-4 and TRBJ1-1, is ETGVTQSPTHLIKTRGQQVTLRCSSQSGHNTVSWYQQALGQGPQFIFQYYREEENGRGNFPPRFSGLQFPNYSSELNVNALELDDSALYLCASSLWARGDTEAFFGQGTRLTVV.

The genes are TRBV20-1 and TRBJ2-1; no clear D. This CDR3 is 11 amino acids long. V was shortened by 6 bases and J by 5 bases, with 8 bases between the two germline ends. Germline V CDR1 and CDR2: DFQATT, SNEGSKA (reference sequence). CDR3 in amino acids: CSAIPNNEQFF. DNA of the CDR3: TGCAGTGCGATCCCCAACAATGAGCAGTTCTTC.

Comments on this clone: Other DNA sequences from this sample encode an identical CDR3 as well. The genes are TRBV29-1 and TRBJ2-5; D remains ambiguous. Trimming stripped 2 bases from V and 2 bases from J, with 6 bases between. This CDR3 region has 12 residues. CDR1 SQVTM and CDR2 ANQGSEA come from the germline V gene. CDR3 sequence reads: CSVEPGQETQYF. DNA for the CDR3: TGCAGCGTTGAACCCGGTCAAGAGACCCAGTACTTC.

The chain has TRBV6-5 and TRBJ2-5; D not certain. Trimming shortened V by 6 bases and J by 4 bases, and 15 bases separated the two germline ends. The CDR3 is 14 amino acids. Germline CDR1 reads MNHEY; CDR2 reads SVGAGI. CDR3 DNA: TGTGCCAGCAGGCGCGACTCAACCGGAGAGACCCAGTACTTC. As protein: CASRRDSTGETQYF.

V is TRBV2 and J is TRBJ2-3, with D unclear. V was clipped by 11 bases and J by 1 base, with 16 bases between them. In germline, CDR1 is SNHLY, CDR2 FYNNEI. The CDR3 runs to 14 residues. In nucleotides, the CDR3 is TGTGCCGGCTCGCTTGCACGGCGCACAGATACGCAGTATTTT. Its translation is CAGSLARRTDTQYF.

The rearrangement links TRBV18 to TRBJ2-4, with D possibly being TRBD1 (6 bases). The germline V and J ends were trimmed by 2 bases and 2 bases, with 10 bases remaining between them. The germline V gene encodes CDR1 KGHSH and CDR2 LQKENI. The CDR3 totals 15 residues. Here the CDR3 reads CASSPGGASKNIQYF. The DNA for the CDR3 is TGTGCCAGCTCACCAGGGGGCGCTTCCAAAAACATTCAGTACTTC.

The DNA for the CDR3 is TGTGCCAGTAGTATCGAGGGGTCTAGGGGCATTAGGCACACTGAAGCTTTCTTT. Amino acid sequence: CASSIEGSRGIRHTEAFF. This chain connects TRBV19 to TRBJ1-1; possibly TRBD1 for D (5 bases). Deletions cut 3 bases from V and 3 bases from J, with 23 bases between. CDR1 and CDR2 from the germline V gene are LNHDA and SQIVND (reference sequence). The CDR3 has 18 residues.

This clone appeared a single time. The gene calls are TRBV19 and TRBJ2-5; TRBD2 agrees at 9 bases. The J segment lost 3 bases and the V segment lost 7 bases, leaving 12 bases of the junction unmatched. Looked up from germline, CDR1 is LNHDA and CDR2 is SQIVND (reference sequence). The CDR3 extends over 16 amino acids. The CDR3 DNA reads TGTGCCAGTACCCCCGGGTATGTAGCGGGGGAAGAGACCCAGTACTTC. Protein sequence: CASTPGYVAGEETQYF.

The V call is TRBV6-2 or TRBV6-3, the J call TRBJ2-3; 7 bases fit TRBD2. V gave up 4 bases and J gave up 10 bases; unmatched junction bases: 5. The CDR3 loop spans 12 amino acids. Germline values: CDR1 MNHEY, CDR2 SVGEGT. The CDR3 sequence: CASSSSAGPQYF. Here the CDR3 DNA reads TGTGCCAGCAGTTCCTCAGCGGGACCGCAGTATTTT.